Each of the 6 T cell receptor beta chains below was sequenced from the same sample in a study of graft-versus-host responses after intestinal transplantation. Profiled with immunoSEQ multiplex PCR; TCRdb holds only in-frame clones, not every one. This sample has 38,000 or so clones, with around 95% found just once. No cognate antigen is known for these TCRs. The sequences come from unstimulated CD8+ T cells sorted from spleen or lymph node cells, collected before transplant. All receptors derive from a human donor who was the organ donor for an intestinal transplant.

The CDR3 loop reads CASSQDAGLLGTLHF. In nucleotides, the CDR3 is TGCGCCAGCAGCCAAGATGCCGGCCTGCTGGGAACCCTCCACTTT. The chain employs TRBV4-3 and TRBJ1-6; D ambiguous. Trimming shortened V by 0 bases and J by 14 bases, and 17 bases separated the two germline ends. Germline CDR1 LGHNA, CDR2 YSLEER. CDR3 length equals 15 residues.

The V call is TRBV9, the J call TRBJ2-3; D unresolved. The CDR3 is 13 amino acids. CDR1 SGDLS and CDR2 YYNGEE come from the germline V gene. Trimming removed 3 bases at V and 4 bases at J, with 9 bases between. The CDR3 DNA is TGTGCCAGCAGCGCGGATACCCCAGATACGCAGTATTTT. Amino acids: CASSADTPDTQYF.

The chain combines TRBV7-8 with TRBJ2-1; D ambiguous. The CDR3 has 12 residues. Trimming took off 1 base at V and 7 bases at J, with 5 bases between the two ends. Germline CDR1 reads SGHVS; CDR2 reads FQNEAQ. The CDR3 spells CASSLVQNEQFF. In DNA, the CDR3 is TGTGCCAGCAGCTTAGTACAAAATGAGCAGTTCTTC. Combining the CDR3 with reference TRBV7-8 and TRBJ2-1 gives the whole variable domain GAGVSQSPRYKVAKRGQDVALRCDPISGHVSLFWYQQALGQGPEFLTYFQNEAQLDKSGLPSDRFFAERPEGSVSTLKIQRTQQEDSAVYLCASSLVQNEQFFGPGTRLTVL.

J is TRBJ1-2 and V is TRBV4-3, with no clear D. V gave up 1 base and J gave up 3 bases, with 9 bases separating them. The CDR3 contains 14 residues. In germline, CDR1 is LGHNA, CDR2 YSLEER. CDR3 sequence reads: CASSQAGSHYGYTF. For the CDR3, the DNA is TGCGCCAGCAGCCAAGCAGGATCTCACTATGGCTACACCTTC.

J is TRBJ1-4 and V is TRBV5-1, with TRBD1 matching over 10 bases. The V segment lost 3 bases and the J segment 6 bases; nucleotides outside the gene matches: 5. Germline V gives CDR1 SGHRS, CDR2 YFSETQ. The CDR3 is made up of 15 amino acids. The CDR3 spells CASSSYGTGDEKLFF. CDR3 in DNA: TGCGCCAGCAGCTCATACGGGACAGGGGATGAAAAACTGTTTTTT.

This chain connects TRBV9 to TRBJ2-1; the match to TRBD2 covers 7 bases. The germline V gene has CDR1 SGDLS and CDR2 YYNGEE. This CDR3 contains 16 residues. V lost 3 bases and J lost 10; bases outside the gene matches: 16. The CDR3 sequence is CASSAQEAGYHGEQFF. The CDR3 DNA reads as TGTGCCAGCAGCGCCCAGGAAGCGGGGTATCACGGCGAGCAGTTCTTC.